This record concerns one TCR beta chain sequence. Antigen unknown. V gave up 1 base and J gave up 2 bases, with 12 bases separating them. The CDR3 length is 15 residues. Germline-derived CDR1 and CDR2 are MNHEY and SVGAGI. TCRdb independently ran MiXCR on the 5' RACE reads; one entry per CDR3 protein. The sample holds 450,000 to 700,000 distinct CDR3 sequences, roughly 18% seen once. This sample is drawn from a study of T-cell memory formation after mild COVID-19. Findings and caveats of the study: CD4+ clones that contracted lay mainly in CM and EM; CD8+ ones lay in EMRA. Researchers could not confirm that second-wave clones peaking on day 37 targeted SARS-CoV-2.

The sequenced sample was PBMCs or a T cell subset sorted from them (not recorded which). The gene calls are TRBV6-5 and TRBJ2-7; D might be TRBD2 (6 bases). The clonotype originates from an adult woman who had mild COVID-19 (a few samples of this study predate the infection). Cell type and time point are not known. The CDR3 here is CASSYLASEPYEQYF. The CDR3 nucleotides are TGTGCCAGCAGTTACTTGGCTAGCGAACCCTACGAGCAGTACTTC.